These 4 T cell receptor beta chains originate from one sample sequenced in a study of vaccination effects on CD4 cells after COVID-19 (dated by TCRdb to between 2021 and 2022). The ViraFEST assay stimulated PBMC with viral peptide pools and then used TCR sequencing to identify antigen-specific CD4+ T cell clonotypes by expansion. After about 10 days of culture, CD4+ T cells were isolated with the EasySep CD4+ T cell isolation kit. Each participant received two doses of an mRNA SARS-CoV-2 vaccine, either BNT162b2 or mRNA-1273. No antigens are known for them. The library was produced with the immunoSEQ multiplex PCR assay. TCRdb re-hosts the immuneACCESS table, in-frame sequences only. Its copies lack some clones; in the studies checked, an unresolved V gene accounts for under half of them, and the cause for the rest is not known. The sample records about 64,000 clones, 75% to 85% of which are singletons. Jointly, the top ten make up 1.5% to 2% of the sample.

This material consisted of CD4+ T cells from PBMCs cultured with HCoV-OC43 spike peptides, taken after COVID-19 vaccination. This specimen's cell subset or site label, interpreted: HCoV-OC43 spike overlapping peptide pool stimulation. The source of these receptors is a human donor who received a COVID-19 vaccine.

The chain employs TRBV6-6 and TRBJ2-7; D not resolved. The V end was cut by 3 bases, the J end by 3 bases, with 9 bases between. The germline V gene encodes CDR1 MNHNY and CDR2 SVGAGI (reference sequence). This CDR3 comprises 13 residues. CDR3: CASSYQGIYEQYV. The CDR3 nucleotides read TGTGCCAGCAGTTATCAAGGGATCTACGAGCAGTACGTC.

This clone was counted only a few times. V usage is TRBV5-5 and J usage is TRBJ1-5; 11 positions match TRBD1. The CDR3 has 15 amino acids. Germline V gene data show CDR1 as SGHKS and CDR2 as YYEKEE (reference sequence). The J segment lost 2 bases and the V segment lost 4 bases, leaving 2 bases of the junction unmatched. The CDR3, as DNA: TGTGCCAGCAGCCGGGACAGGGGGGGCAATCAGCCCCAGCATTTT. Amino acids: CASSRDRGGNQPQHF. Combining the CDR3 with reference TRBV5-5 and TRBJ1-5 gives the whole variable domain DAGVTQSPTHLIKTRGQQVTLRCSPISGHKSVSWYQQVLGQGPQFIFQYYEKEERGRGNFPDRFSARQFPNYSSELNVNALLLGDSALYLCASSRDRGGNQPQHFGDGTRLSIL.

The chain is built from TRBV2 and TRBJ2-2; no definite D call. The germline V and J ends were trimmed by 3 bases and 4 bases, with 12 bases remaining between them. The CDR3 loop spans 15 amino acids. The germline V gene has CDR1 SNHLY and CDR2 FYNNEI. CDR3 residues: CASSDQAPGTGELFF. The CDR3 nucleotides are TGTGCCAGCAGTGATCAGGCGCCGGGCACCGGGGAGCTGTTTTTT. Full variable domain (remainder filled in from reference TRBV2 and TRBJ2-2): EPEVTQTPSHQVTQMGQEVILRCVPISNHLYFYWYRQILGQKVEFLVSFYNNEISEKSEIFDDQFSVERPDGSNFTLKIRSTKLEDSAMYFCASSDQAPGTGELFFGEGSRLTVL.

J is TRBJ2-5 and V is TRBV25-1; 13 bases map to TRBD2. The germline CDR1 and CDR2 sequences are MGHDK and SYGVNS. There are 14 residues in the CDR3. V was pared by 8 bases and J by 6 bases, with 6 bases of the junction left unmatched. The CDR3 DNA reads TGTGCCAGCGGGACTAGCGGGGAAAGAAAGACCCAGTACTTC. This codes for CASGTSGERKTQYF.